This TCR beta chain was documented in a study of control samples from healthy donors and cancer patients. Assay: immunoSEQ multiplex PCR; the TCRdb copy retains only in-frame clones and omits some. Of about 48,000 clones in the sample, roughly 93% were seen once. This CDR3 region has 18 residues. V dropped 1 base and J dropped 7; count of bases not matched to a gene: 16. CDR1 MGHRA and CDR2 YSYEKL come from the germline V gene. Material for sequencing was PBMCs. V is TRBV4-1 and J is TRBJ2-1; TRBD2 matches 7 bases. This receptor was taken from a woman in her 50s with head and neck cancer. The CDR3 DNA follows: TGCGCCAGCAGCCAAGGAACAGGTCTCCCGGGACTACTGAATGAGCAGTTCTTC. It specifies CASSQGTGLPGLLNEQFF.